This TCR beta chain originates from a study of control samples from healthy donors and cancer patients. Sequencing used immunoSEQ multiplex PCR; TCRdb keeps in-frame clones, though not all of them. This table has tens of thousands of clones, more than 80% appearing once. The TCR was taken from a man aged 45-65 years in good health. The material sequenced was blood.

DNA for the CDR3: TGTGCCAGCAGCTCCGGGGGGACGGCCACCTACGAGCAGTACTTC. It codes for CASSSGGTATYEQYF. The chain links TRBV7-2 to TRBJ2-7; TRBD2 agrees at 7 bases. V gave up 4 bases and J gave up 2 bases; unmatched junction bases: 8. The CDR3 loop spans 15 amino acids. CDR1 and CDR2 (germline): SGHTA, FQGNSA.